A selection of T cell receptor beta chains follows, all from one sample in a study of T cell repertoires in cytomegalovirus infection. MiXCR, applied by TCRdb to the reads, yields one record per CDR3 protein. This sample has 450,000 to 600,000 distinct CDR3 sequences, with about 42% found just once. Their antigen targets remain unknown. The starting material was cultured PBMCs, obtained from culture after CMV antigen stimulation. All receptors derive from a human donor in good health (CMV status not recorded). Some clones in this sample may be carry-over from other donors' samples. Each CDR3 is given with its conserved first and last residue. The D gene is left open where the match is weak. For some rows the clone size is stated as once, few or many, or as a class when expanded; others skip it.

v_call: TRBV12-3/TRBV12-4; j_call: TRBJ2-7; clone_size: .; d_call: TRBD2; cdr3_nt: TGTGCCAGCAGTTCCGGACTAGATAACTACGAGCAGTACTTC; cdr3_aa: CASSSGLDNYEQYF
v_call: TRBV6-5; j_call: TRBJ2-1; clone_size: .; d_call: .; cdr3_nt: TGTGCCGGCGACCTCGCGGGGCACCGGGTCCGTGAGCAGTTCTTC; cdr3_aa: CAGDLAGHRVREQFF
v_call: TRBV6-2/TRBV6-3; j_call: TRBJ1-5; clone_size: .; d_call: .; cdr3_nt: TGTGCCAGCAGTTACCTCCTTGACAGGTTCAATCAGCCCCAGCATTTT; cdr3_aa: CASSYLLDRFNQPQHF
v_call: TRBV7-9; j_call: TRBJ1-1; clone_size: few; d_call: TRBD1; cdr3_nt: TGTGCCAGCAGCTTACAAACAGGGGGCACTGAAGCTTTCTTT; cdr3_aa: CASSLQTGGTEAFF
v_call: TRBV12-3/TRBV12-4; j_call: TRBJ1-2; clone_size: few; d_call: TRBD1; cdr3_nt: TGTGCCAGCAGTTTAATTCTGGGGGACAGGGAGGGCTATGGCTACACCTTC; cdr3_aa: CASSLILGDREGYGYTF
v_call: TRBV7-2; j_call: TRBJ2-2; clone_size: few; d_call: TRBD2; cdr3_nt: TGTGCCAGCAGCTTAGTAGTCCTAGCGGGGGACACCGGGGAGCTGTTTTTT; cdr3_aa: CASSLVVLAGDTGELFF
v_call: TRBV7-2; j_call: TRBJ1-6; clone_size: .; d_call: TRBD1; cdr3_nt: TGTGCCAGCAGCCATCAGGACAGGGGGCTAGGTTCACCCCTCCACTTT; cdr3_aa: CASSHQDRGLGSPLHF
v_call: TRBV6-1; j_call: TRBJ2-4; clone_size: .; d_call: TRBD1; cdr3_nt: TGTGCCAGCAGTTCCTCAAGGACAGGCAAAAACATTCAGTACTTC; cdr3_aa: CASSSSRTGKNIQYF
v_call: TRBV27; j_call: TRBJ2-5; clone_size: once; d_call: TRBD1; cdr3_nt: TGTGCCACTTACAGGGGGCTTGGAGAGACCCAGTACTTC; cdr3_aa: CATYRGLGETQYF
v_call: TRBV19; j_call: TRBJ2-3; clone_size: .; d_call: TRBD2; cdr3_nt: TGTGCCAGTAGTGTGGGACTAGGCCAGGCAGATACGCAGTATTTT; cdr3_aa: CASSVGLGQADTQYF
v_call: TRBV27; j_call: TRBJ1-6; clone_size: .; d_call: .; cdr3_nt: TGTGCCAGCAGTTCCGCTTTCCCGAGGGATTCACCCCTCCACTTT; cdr3_aa: CASSSAFPRDSPLHF
v_call: TRBV20-1; j_call: TRBJ2-5; clone_size: .; d_call: .; cdr3_nt: TGCAGTGCTAGAGAACCCAACGGGTTCGAAGAGACCCAGTACTTC; cdr3_aa: CSAREPNGFEETQYF
v_call: TRBV7-8; j_call: TRBJ1-2; clone_size: .; d_call: .; cdr3_nt: TGTGCCAGCAGCCTCGATTCTCAACAGGGCCACACCTTC; cdr3_aa: CASSLDSQQGHTF
v_call: TRBV7-6; j_call: TRBJ2-3; clone_size: few; d_call: .; cdr3_nt: TGTGCCAGCAGCCAAAGGGCACTCACAGATACGCAGTATTTT; cdr3_aa: CASSQRALTDTQYF
v_call: TRBV5-3; j_call: TRBJ2-1; clone_size: few; d_call: .; cdr3_nt: TGTGCCAGCAGCTTGGTGCAGGGAGACTACAATGAGCAGTTCTTC; cdr3_aa: CASSLVQGDYNEQFF
v_call: TRBV2; j_call: TRBJ1-5; clone_size: .; d_call: .; cdr3_nt: TGTGCCAGCAGTGAAAGCAGAAGCAATCAGCCCCAGCATTTT; cdr3_aa: CASSESRSNQPQHF
v_call: TRBV27; j_call: TRBJ2-3; clone_size: .; d_call: .; cdr3_nt: TGTGCCAGCAGTTCATATCCCCCAATACCCCCCTTTAGTCTTGCGGCGACAGATACGCAGTATTTT; cdr3_aa: CASSSYPPIPPFSLAATDTQYF
v_call: TRBV4-1; j_call: TRBJ2-3; clone_size: .; d_call: TRBD1; cdr3_nt: TGCGCCAGCAGCCCAGGAGGGTCCAGGGGGCTCGGGGCAGATACGCAGTATTTT; cdr3_aa: CASSPGGSRGLGADTQYF
v_call: TRBV7-2; j_call: TRBJ2-1; clone_size: .; d_call: .; cdr3_nt: TGTGCCAGCAGCTTAGAACTCTTTTACAATGAGCAGTTCTTC; cdr3_aa: CASSLELFYNEQFF
v_call: TRBV7-2; j_call: TRBJ2-1; clone_size: .; d_call: .; cdr3_nt: TGTGCCAGCAGCGACGGGTACAATGAGCAGTTCTTC; cdr3_aa: CASSDGYNEQFF
v_call: TRBV7-2; j_call: TRBJ2-1; clone_size: many; d_call: TRBD2; cdr3_nt: TGTGCCAGCAGCTTAGCTAGCGGGTACAATGAGCAGTTCTTC; cdr3_aa: CASSLASGYNEQFF
v_call: TRBV11-2; j_call: TRBJ2-1; clone_size: .; d_call: .; cdr3_nt: TGTGCCAGCAGCTTAGCTAACAATGAGCAGTTCTTC; cdr3_aa: CASSLANNEQFF
v_call: TRBV7-6; j_call: TRBJ2-1; clone_size: .; d_call: TRBD1; cdr3_nt: TGTGCCAGCAGCCTGGAGGGACAGGGAGGATACAATGAGCAGTTCTTC; cdr3_aa: CASSLEGQGGYNEQFF
v_call: TRBV19; j_call: TRBJ2-1; clone_size: .; d_call: .; cdr3_nt: TGTGCCAGTAGTATCCACAGTTCCTACAATGAGCAGTTCTTC; cdr3_aa: CASSIHSSYNEQFF
v_call: TRBV12-3/TRBV12-4; j_call: TRBJ2-7; clone_size: few; d_call: .; cdr3_nt: TGTGCCAGCATGGGTGGTTTGGCTCCCTACGAGCAGTACTTC; cdr3_aa: CASMGGLAPYEQYF
v_call: TRBV5-3; j_call: TRBJ1-6; clone_size: .; d_call: TRBD1; cdr3_nt: TGTGCCAGCAGCCAGAGGACAGGGGGCGGTAATTCACCCCTCCACTTT; cdr3_aa: CASSQRTGGGNSPLHF
v_call: TRBV6-2/TRBV6-3; j_call: TRBJ2-2; clone_size: few; d_call: .; cdr3_nt: TGTGCCAGCAGAAGTGGTGGCACCGGGGAGCTGTTTTTT; cdr3_aa: CASRSGGTGELFF
v_call: TRBV7-6; j_call: TRBJ2-2; clone_size: .; d_call: .; cdr3_nt: TGTGCCAGCAGCTTAGAATGGTCAGTTCCCACCGGGGAGCTGTTTTTT; cdr3_aa: CASSLEWSVPTGELFF
v_call: TRBV4-1; j_call: TRBJ2-7; clone_size: .; d_call: .; cdr3_nt: TGCGCCAGCAGCCAAGATCGGGCATACTACGAGCAGTACTTC; cdr3_aa: CASSQDRAYYEQYF
v_call: TRBV7-7; j_call: TRBJ1-5; clone_size: .; d_call: .; cdr3_nt: TGTGCCAGCAGCCCCCCCCAGCATTTT; cdr3_aa: CASSPPQHF
v_call: TRBV7-2; j_call: TRBJ2-3; clone_size: .; d_call: .; cdr3_nt: TGTGCCAGCAGCTTAGTCGTGGGGGGACTCCGCACAGATACGCAGTATTTT; cdr3_aa: CASSLVVGGLRTDTQYF
v_call: TRBV6-6; j_call: TRBJ2-1; clone_size: .; d_call: TRBD2; cdr3_nt: TGTGCCAGCAGCCGGGGCAGCGGGAGGCCCGGGATTCCCTACAATGAGCAGTTCTTC; cdr3_aa: CASSRGSGRPGIPYNEQFF
v_call: TRBV5-1; j_call: TRBJ2-1; clone_size: .; d_call: TRBD2; cdr3_nt: TGCGCCAGCAGCTTGGAAGCGGGGGGGCCCTATGAGCAGTTCTTC; cdr3_aa: CASSLEAGGPYEQFF
v_call: TRBV7-2; j_call: TRBJ2-1; clone_size: .; d_call: TRBD2; cdr3_nt: TGTGCCAGCAGCTTCGGACTAGCGGGGGGGGTCTTAGAGCAGTTCTTC; cdr3_aa: CASSFGLAGGVLEQFF
v_call: TRBV5-6; j_call: TRBJ1-5; clone_size: .; d_call: TRBD1; cdr3_nt: TGTGCCAGCAGCTCCGGACCCGGGACAGCACACCCCCAGCATTTT; cdr3_aa: CASSSGPGTAHPQHF
v_call: TRBV6-1; j_call: TRBJ2-5; clone_size: .; d_call: .; cdr3_nt: TGTGCCAGCAGGAGAGGATGGCAAGAGACCCAGTACTTC; cdr3_aa: CASRRGWQETQYF
v_call: TRBV10-3; j_call: TRBJ2-4; clone_size: .; d_call: .; cdr3_nt: TGTGCCATCAGTGAAGGTGACAGGAAAAACATTCAGTACTTC; cdr3_aa: CAISEGDRKNIQYF
v_call: TRBV28; j_call: TRBJ2-5; clone_size: .; d_call: .; cdr3_nt: TGTGCCAGCACTGCGATGGGGGCAGAGACCCAGTACTTC; cdr3_aa: CASTAMGAETQYF
v_call: TRBV19; j_call: TRBJ1-5; clone_size: .; d_call: .; cdr3_nt: TGTGCCAGTCAGTCAGCGGGGCGAGGGAGCAATCAGCCCCAGCATTTT; cdr3_aa: CASQSAGRGSNQPQHF
v_call: TRBV28; j_call: TRBJ2-2; clone_size: .; d_call: .; cdr3_nt: TGTGCCAGCAGTTTATTCGGCAGGGCGGGCACCGGGGAGCTGTTTTTT; cdr3_aa: CASSLFGRAGTGELFF
v_call: TRBV6-2/TRBV6-3; j_call: TRBJ2-2; clone_size: .; d_call: TRBD2; cdr3_nt: TGTGCCAGCAGGAAAGCAGGGTTTACTAGCGGGAGCCTCGCCGGGGAGCTGTTTTTT; cdr3_aa: CASRKAGFTSGSLAGELFF